These 26 T cell receptor beta chains came from one sample sequenced in a study of shared clonotypes between healthy human individuals. Naive CD8 populations comprised CD45RO-negative cells positively selected for CCR7, excluding terminally differentiated effector memory CD45RA+ cells. Generated by immunoSEQ multiplex PCR, the TCRdb table keeps only in-frame clones and is missing some. Found here are approximately 1.9 million clones, about 93% of them singletons; the top ten hold 1.5% to 2%. Sequencing used naive CD8+ T cells from PBMCs. Receptors were obtained from a man aged 18 to 30 in good health. Some clones in this sample may be carry-over from other donors' samples.

The chain uses TRBV19 and TRBJ1-1; 11 bases line up with TRBD1. The CDR3 covers 15 residues. Per germline, CDR1 LNHDA and CDR2 SQIVND (reference sequence). V lost 1 base, J lost 4 bases, and 2 bases stayed unmatched. CDR3 loop: CASSIGDRGVTEAFF. The DNA of the CDR3 is TGTGCCAGTAGTATAGGGGACAGGGGGGTCACTGAAGCTTTCTTT.

The chain uses TRBV27 and TRBJ2-1; 12 nucleotides align to TRBD2. V lost 5 bases to trimming and J lost 5 bases; unmatched junction nucleotides: 10. The CDR3 covers 17 residues. The germline V gene has CDR1 MNHEY and CDR2 SMNVEV (reference sequence). This CDR3 reads CASSLKKGLAGHNEQFF. The CDR3 coding sequence is TGTGCCAGCAGTCTGAAGAAAGGACTAGCGGGACACAATGAGCAGTTCTTC.

This clone has a single count. The chain is built from TRBV4-1 and TRBJ2-2; 9 nucleotides align to TRBD2. The CDR3 runs to 19 residues. The V and J ends lost 1 base and 7 bases, in that order; junction bases with no gene match: 16. Germline lookup yields CDR1 MGHRA and CDR2 YSYEKL. CDR3 DNA sequence: TGCGCCAGCAGCCAAGGTTCCCTTGCGGGAGGGCCGGCGGGCGGGGAGCTGTTTTTT. Translated, it gives CASSQGSLAGGPAGGELFF.

This clone has just a few counts. Other DNA sequences within the sample encode an identical CDR3. V usage is TRBV2 and J usage is TRBJ2-7; D unclear. Trimming stripped 3 bases from V and 2 bases from J, with 5 bases between. Per the germline V gene, CDR1 is SNHLY and CDR2 is FYNNEI. The length of the CDR3 is 12 residues. In DNA, the CDR3 is TGTGCCAGCAGTGAGGCAGCCTACGAGCAGTACTTC. Translating it yields CASSEAAYEQYF.

This chain connects TRBV7-9 to TRBJ2-1, with TRBD1 as a possible D gene (6 bases). The CDR3 consists of 14 residues. Trimming removed 0 bases at V and 9 bases at J, with 12 bases between. Germline lookup yields CDR1 SEHNR and CDR2 FQNEAQ (reference sequence). The CDR3 sequence: CASSLAYRVGEQFF. The CDR3 coding sequence is TGTGCCAGCAGCTTAGCGTACAGGGTGGGTGAGCAGTTCTTC.

The rearrangement links TRBV15 to TRBJ1-2; D is unclear. From germline, CDR1 is LNHNV and CDR2 YYDKDF (reference sequence). Trimming removed 1 base at V and 2 bases at J, with 17 bases between. The CDR3 has 17 amino acids. The CDR3 bases are TGTGCCACCAGCAGAGCCGCCCCGAGACATACCAACTATGGCTACACCTTC. It codes for CATSRAAPRHTNYGYTF.

V is TRBV6-1 and J is TRBJ1-2; TRBD1 agrees at 10 bases. The V and J ends lost 3 bases and 3 bases, in that order; junction bases with no gene match: 1. Germline V CDR1 and CDR2: MNHNS, SASEGT. The CDR3 is 14 residues long. The CDR3 protein is CASSEGQGYYGYTF. CDR3 nucleotides: TGTGCCAGCAGTGAGGGACAGGGGTACTATGGCTACACCTTC.

V gene TRBV5-8 combines with J gene TRBJ2-4, with 7 bases identical to TRBD2. The junction had 10 bases not matched to a gene; V was cut back by 1 base and J by 0 bases. The CDR3 has 18 amino acids. Germline loops: CDR1 SGHTS, CDR2 YDEGEE. CDR3: CASSLTSESLLAKNIQYF. Written as DNA, the CDR3 is TGTGCCAGCAGCTTGACTAGCGAATCCCTACTAGCCAAAAACATTCAGTACTTC.

V gene TRBV7-9 combines with J gene TRBJ2-2; unclear D gene. Trimming left V 2 bases short and J 6 bases short, with 10 bases between. In germline, CDR1 is SEHNR, CDR2 FQNEAQ (reference sequence). The CDR3 is made up of 14 amino acids. CDR3: CASSLPRVAGELFF. The CDR3 DNA is TGTGCCAGCAGCTTACCCAGAGTCGCCGGGGAGCTGTTTTTT.

The rearrangement links TRBV15 to TRBJ2-7; TRBD1 matches at 8 bases. Germline values: CDR1 LNHNV, CDR2 YYDKDF (reference sequence). The CDR3 is 15 amino acids. Trimming cost V 5 bases and J 3 bases; bases outside gene matches: 9. The CDR3 sequence: CATSPLPTGVYEQYF. The DNA for the CDR3 is TGTGCCACCAGCCCCTTACCGACAGGGGTCTACGAGCAGTACTTC.

On this clone itself: This specimen includes other DNA sequences encoding the same CDR3. This chain uses TRBV7-8 with TRBJ2-7; D unresolved. V was cut by 0 bases and J by 1 base, with 7 bases left in between. The CDR3 covers 14 residues. CDR1 is SGHVS, CDR2 FQNEAQ, per germline. The CDR3 here is CASSLATGSYEQYF. The CDR3 DNA reads TGTGCCAGCAGCTTAGCAACTGGATCCTACGAGCAGTACTTC.

The chain combines TRBV9 with TRBJ2-7; D possibly corresponds to TRBD2 (5 bases). The V gene's germline CDR1 is SGDLS and CDR2 YYNGEE. There are 13 residues in the CDR3. Trimming took 7 bases from V and 5 from J, leaving 16 bases between them. CDR3 sequence: CASGGSSADEQYF. CDR3 DNA: TGTGCCAGCGGTGGGAGTAGTGCTGACGAGCAGTACTTC.

A single count supports this clone. Additional DNA sequences in this sample encode the identical CDR3. This rearrangement joins TRBV6-5 to TRBJ2-1; 7 nucleotides align to TRBD1. Trimming took 1 base from V and 6 from J; bases not matched to a gene: 0. CDR3 length: 13 amino acids. Germline lookup yields CDR1 MNHEY and CDR2 SVGAGI. For the CDR3, the DNA is TGTGCCAGCAGTTACTACAGGGGCAATGAGCAGTTCTTC. Protein product: CASSYYRGNEQFF.

The chain recombines TRBV28 with TRBJ2-7; D ambiguous. This CDR3 has 15 residues. Germline V gene lookup returns CDR1 MDHEN and CDR2 SYDVKM. Trimming stripped 5 bases from V and 2 bases from J, with 16 bases between. The DNA of the CDR3 is TGTGCCAGCAGTCTAAGACTTGCCCTCACCTACGAGCAGTACTTC. Translated, it gives CASSLRLALTYEQYF.

This chain joins TRBV20-1 and TRBJ1-1; 7 positions match TRBD1. Germline V gene sequence: CDR1 DFQATT, CDR2 SNEGSKA (reference sequence). CDR3 length: 10 residues. Unmatched junction bases numbered 1, after V lost 4 bases and J lost 8 bases. CDR3 sequence: CSATTGEAFF. The DNA for the CDR3 is TGCAGTGCTACGACAGGGGAAGCTTTCTTT.

The chain combines TRBV7-8 with TRBJ2-7, with D possibly matching TRBD2 (5 bases). Germline V gives CDR1 SGHVS, CDR2 FQNEAQ. CDR3 length: 11 residues. V lost 5 bases, J lost 7 bases, and 9 bases lay in between. CDR3 protein: CASSVREEQYF. CDR3 DNA sequence: TGTGCCAGCAGCGTAAGGGAGGAGCAGTACTTC.

This chain links TRBV5-8 with TRBJ1-5; TRBD1 matches at 12 bases. Per the germline V gene, CDR1 is SGHTS and CDR2 is YDEGEE. Trimming removed 7 bases from V and 2 bases from J; junction bases left unmatched: 10. The CDR3 is 17 residues long. As DNA, the CDR3 is TGTGCCAGCCGGGGACAGGGGGCGAAGTCGGGCAATCAGCCCCAGCATTTT. Residues: CASRGQGAKSGNQPQHF.

The gene calls are TRBV4-1 and TRBJ1-1; no definite D call. From germline, CDR1 is MGHRA and CDR2 YSYEKL. Trimming left V 1 base short and J 3 bases short, with 12 bases between. This CDR3 is built from 15 residues. The CDR3 region has the DNA TGCGCCAGCAGCCAAGGACCACACGGGGACACTGAAGCTTTCTTT. It encodes CASSQGPHGDTEAFF.

A note on this clone: At the DNA level, this CDR3 is encoded by other sequences in the same sample as well. The rearrangement uses TRBV9 and TRBJ2-4, with D perhaps matching TRBD1 (6 bases). V lost 0 bases to trimming and J lost 1 base, with 11 bases between them. Germline CDR1 reads SGDLS; CDR2 reads YYNGEE. The CDR3 length is 16 residues. The chain's CDR3 is CASSVGGGSAKNIQYF. Written as DNA, the CDR3 is TGTGCCAGCAGCGTAGGAGGGGGATCGGCCAAAAACATTCAGTACTTC. Full variable domain (rest looked up from reference TRBV9 and TRBJ2-4): DSGVTQTPKHLITATGQRVTLRCSPRSGDLSVYWYQQSLDQGLQFLIQYYNGEERAKGNILERFSAQQFPDLHSELNLSSLELGDSALYFCASSVGGGSAKNIQYFGAGTRLSVL.

To note about this clone: Other DNA sequences of this sample code for an identical CDR3. The rearrangement joins TRBV11-2 to TRBJ2-7; no clear D. The V end was cut by 0 bases, the J end by 2 bases, with 8 bases between. Germline values: CDR1 SGHAT, CDR2 FQNNGV. This CDR3 has 14 residues. CDR3 in DNA: TGTGCCAGCAGCTTAGAAGCAGGAGCCTACGAGCAGTACTTC. Protein product: CASSLEAGAYEQYF. Looking up the rest from reference TRBV11-2 and TRBJ2-7 gives the full variable domain: EAGVAQSPRYKIIEKRQSVAFWCNPISGHATLYWYQQILGQGPKLLIQFQNNGVVDDSQLPKDRFSAERLKGVDSTLKIQPAKLEDSAVYLCASSLEAGAYEQYFGPGTRLTVT.

J is TRBJ2-1 and V is TRBV4-1; 8 bases align to TRBD2. V shed 4 bases, J shed 9 bases, and the junction held 8 bases outside the gene matches. The germline V gene encodes CDR1 MGHRA and CDR2 YSYEKL. This CDR3 contains 14 residues. CDR3 region: CASSPLGGEGEQFF. CDR3 DNA sequence: TGCGCCAGCAGCCCCCTCGGGGGGGAAGGTGAGCAGTTCTTC.

This chain connects TRBV10-2 to TRBJ1-2; 7 bases are a match to TRBD1. Trimming took 3 bases from V and 3 from J; bases not matched to a gene: 4. This CDR3 spans 14 amino acids. Germline V gives CDR1 WSHSY, CDR2 SAAADI. The CDR3 reads CASSDGRGDYGYTF. The DNA for the CDR3 is TGCGCCAGCAGTGACGGCAGGGGGGACTATGGCTACACCTTC.

The chain combines TRBV7-3 with TRBJ2-1; 9 bases map to TRBD2. The CDR3 is 13 residues long. Per the germline V gene, CDR1 is SGHTA and CDR2 is FQGTGA. V gave up 3 bases and J gave up 14 bases; unmatched junction bases: 8. The CDR3 reads CASSLASGAPEFF. In DNA, the CDR3 is TGTGCCAGCAGCTTGGCTAGCGGGGCCCCTGAGTTCTTC.

This chain joins TRBV5-4 and TRBJ2-7, with a possible D match to TRBD1 (6 bases). The CDR3 has 13 amino acids. Trimming pared 2 bases from V and 6 bases from J, leaving 12 bases between. Germline assignment: CDR1 SGHNT and CDR2 YYREEE (reference sequence). Here the CDR3 reads CASSFRGAGEQYF. For the CDR3, the DNA is TGTGCCAGCAGCTTCAGGGGAGCTGGCGAGCAGTACTTC.

The CDR3 DNA is TGTGCCAGCACGGACAGGTCTCGGGAGCAGTTCTTC. Encoded protein: CASTDRSREQFF. This chain joins TRBV6-6 and TRBJ2-1; 7 positions agree with TRBD1. Germline lookup yields CDR1 MNHNY and CDR2 SVGAGI (reference sequence). The CDR3 contains 12 residues. V shed 7 bases, J shed 10 bases, and the junction held 7 bases outside the gene matches.

This clone has only one observation. This chain joins TRBV11-2 and TRBJ2-5, with TRBD2 matching 16 bases. The CDR3 length is 17 residues. V lost 5 bases to trimming and J lost 4 bases; unmatched junction nucleotides: 7. Germline CDR1 SGHAT, CDR2 FQNNGV. The CDR3 loop is CASSIRGLAGGLETQYF. DNA for the CDR3: TGTGCCAGCAGCATTAGGGGACTAGCGGGAGGGTTAGAGACCCAGTACTTC.